This TCR beta chain was found in a study of shared clonotypes between healthy human individuals. A CD45RA+ naive subset and a CD45RA-negative memory subset were split from CD4+ cells. Comments on this clone: A much more abundant neighbour one base away suggests this may be a read error. The same CDR3 can be traced to other DNA sequences in this sample.

Libraries were prepared by immunoSEQ multiplex PCR; TCRdb keeps only in-frame clonotypes and omits some of them. The sample records 900,000 to 1,200,000 clones, 75% to 80% being singletons. CDR1 and CDR2 from the germline V gene are SNHLY and FYNNEI. CDR3 length equals 11 residues. Trimming took off 4 bases at V and 4 bases at J, with 5 bases between the two ends. This sequence joins TRBV2 and TRBJ2-7; D is uncertain. Sequenced sample: memory CD4+ T cells from PBMCs. Subset noted: CD45RA-negative fraction. The TCR was taken from a man aged 18 to 30 in good health. Some clones in this sample may be carry-over from other donors' samples. The CDR3, as DNA: TGTGCCAGCAGTGTCGCTTACGAGCAGTACTTC. Residues: CASSVAYEQYF.